This T cell receptor (beta chain) was retrieved from a study of blood T cells in healthy people across ages. A second PCR, run for 7 to 11 cycles, used a sample-barcoded 5' primer plus a J-beta primer mix. TCRdb analysed the 5' RACE reads with MiXCR anew, one entry per CDR3 protein. The sample lists 1.5 million to 1.8 million distinct CDR3 sequences; 35% to 45% were seen once. The sequencing sample was made of blood. This clonotype was obtained from a woman aged 18-30 years in good health.

This CDR3 is CSLKRAGSYNEQYF. The CDR3, as DNA: TGCAGTTTAAAGCGGGCAGGCTCCTACAATGAGCAGTACTTC. This chain links TRBV20-1 with TRBJ2-5, with a possible D match to TRBD2 (6 bases). Germline values: CDR1 DFQATT, CDR2 SNEGSKA (reference sequence). V was trimmed by 8 bases and J by 11 bases, leaving 27 bases between them. The CDR3 contains 14 residues.